Shown below are 29 T cell receptor beta chains from a single sample sequenced in a study of OX40 agonist ivuxolimab in advanced cancers. TCRdb's copy holds only in-frame clones and misses some; the assay was immunoSEQ multiplex PCR. Found here are 15,000 to 20,000 clones, more than 60% of them singletons; the top ten hold roughly a third. This specimen consisted of CD4+ or CD8+ T cells sorted from blood, obtained in a trial of the OX40 agonist ivuxolimab. Receptors originate from an adult with an advanced solid tumor such as melanoma, head and neck, liver or kidney cancer.

This clone has ten or more counts. This sequence joins TRBV4-1 and TRBJ2-7, with 10 nucleotides matching TRBD1. V shed 0 bases and J 0 bases; nucleotides not matched to a gene: 14. There are 20 residues in the CDR3. Germline-derived CDR1 and CDR2 are MGHRA and YSYEKL. The CDR3 loop reads CASSQDFGTGAQSSSYEQYF. The CDR3 DNA reads TGCGCCAGCAGCCAAGATTTCGGGACAGGGGCACAATCGAGCTCCTACGAGCAGTACTTC.

The rearrangement joins TRBV15 to TRBJ2-7; TRBD1 agrees at 9 bases. This CDR3 contains 16 residues. Germline trimming cut 0 bases from V and 4 bases from J; bases unmatched to any gene: 7. The germline CDR1 and CDR2 sequences are LNHNV and YYDKDF (reference sequence). CDR3 loop: CATSRDSGQGRYEQYF. Written as DNA, the CDR3 is TGTGCCACCAGCAGAGATTCGGGACAGGGAAGGTACGAGCAGTACTTC.

This clone was seen a few times. In DNA form, the CDR3 reads TGTGCCGGCCGCGGGGGGACTAGCGGCTACAATGAGCAGTTCTTC. This sequence encodes CAGRGGTSGYNEQFF. J is TRBJ2-1 and V is TRBV30; 11 positions agree with TRBD2. With V trimmed by 8 bases and J by 3 bases, 9 bases remained unmatched. Germline V gene lookup returns CDR1 GTSNPN and CDR2 SVGIG (reference sequence). The CDR3 has 15 amino acids.

This clone was found a few times. The V call is TRBV19, the J call TRBJ1-1; 7 bases line up with TRBD1. With 5 bases clipped from V and 0 bases from J, the junction kept 3 bases outside the gene matches. This CDR3 contains 14 residues. CDR1 LNHDA and CDR2 SQIVND come from the germline V gene (reference sequence). CDR3 nucleotide sequence: TGTGCCAGTAGTTTACAGGGGATGAACACTGAAGCTTTCTTT. Translation gives CASSLQGMNTEAFF. Together with reference TRBV19 and TRBJ1-1, the CDR3 gives the full variable domain: DGGITQSPKYLFRKEGQNVTLSCEQNLNHDAMYWYRQDPGQGLRLIYYSQIVNDFQKGDIAEGYSVSREKKESFPLTVTSAQKNPTAFYLCASSLQGMNTEAFFGQGTRLTVV.

The genes are TRBV5-1 and TRBJ2-1; no clear D gene. The germline V gene encodes CDR1 SGHRS and CDR2 YFSETQ. This CDR3 is 12 amino acids long. Deletions cut 3 bases from V and 10 bases from J, with 11 bases between. The CDR3 spells CASSSLGWEQFF. Written as DNA, the CDR3 is TGCGCCAGCAGCTCGCTAGGGTGGGAGCAGTTCTTC.

The DNA for the CDR3 is TGTGCCAGTTCCGGGGCGGAGGGGGGTTACTACGAGCAGTACTTC. Encoded protein: CASSGAEGGYYEQYF. The chain is built from TRBV28 and TRBJ2-7; TRBD1 or TRBD2 may be the D gene (6 bases each). CDR1 MDHEN and CDR2 SYDVKM come from the germline V gene. V lost 9 bases to trimming and J lost 3 bases, with 21 bases between them. The CDR3 length is 15 residues.

V and J are TRBV25-1 and TRBJ1-5; D not certain. Trimming stripped 1 base from V and 5 bases from J, with 12 bases between. Germline V gene lookup returns CDR1 MGHDK and CDR2 SYGVNS. This CDR3 spans 15 amino acids. The CDR3 loop is CASSESPLADQPQHF. In DNA form, the CDR3 reads TGTGCCAGCAGTGAATCCCCGTTGGCCGATCAGCCCCAGCATTTT.

The chain uses TRBV4-1 and TRBJ2-7; 9 bases line up with TRBD2. The CDR3 length is 14 residues. J lost 5 bases, V lost 1 base, and 3 bases had no gene match. In germline, CDR1 is MGHRA, CDR2 YSYEKL. In DNA form, the CDR3 reads TGCGCCAGCAGCCAAGTAGCGGGAGCGGACGAGCAGTACTTC. It codes for CASSQVAGADEQYF.

The CDR3 region is CASSTDSYEQYF. The CDR3 DNA sequence: TGTGCCAGTAGTACGGACAGCTACGAGCAGTACTTC. This chain uses TRBV19 with TRBJ2-7; possibly TRBD1 for D (6 bases). CDR1 and CDR2 from the germline V gene are LNHDA and SQIVND (reference sequence). V lost 4 bases and J 3 bases, leaving 7 bases between the germline ends. The CDR3 consists of 12 residues.

The chain joins TRBV9 to TRBJ1-2, with a tentative D call TRBD1 (6 bases). Trimming stripped 4 bases from V and 6 bases from J, with 19 bases between. CDR1 is SGDLS and CDR2 is YYNGEE in the germline V gene. This CDR3 is built from 15 residues. The CDR3 is CASSPGTIPGDGYTF. The DNA for the CDR3 is TGTGCCAGCAGCCCAGGAACCATTCCAGGGGATGGCTACACCTTC.

The genes are TRBV28 and TRBJ1-4; 7 bases map to TRBD1. The germline V gene has CDR1 MDHEN and CDR2 SYDVKM. Trimming cost V 4 bases and J 5 bases; bases outside gene matches: 10. The CDR3 is 16 residues long. The CDR3 coding sequence is TGTGCCAGCAGTTCCGAGACAGGGCAAGACAATGAAAAACTGTTTTTT. This sequence encodes CASSSETGQDNEKLFF.

V is TRBV4-3 and J is TRBJ1-1, with D perhaps TRBD1 (6 bases). With 0 bases removed from V and 1 base from J, the gap between germline ends came to 9 bases. The length of the CDR3 is 15 residues. The V gene's germline CDR1 is LGHNA and CDR2 YSLEER. Here the CDR3 reads CASSQEQGGNTEAFF. CDR3 DNA sequence: TGCGCCAGCAGCCAAGAACAGGGCGGGAACACTGAAGCTTTCTTT.

The J gene is TRBJ1-1, the V gene TRBV6-6, with 7 bases that match TRBD1. CDR1 and CDR2 from the germline V gene are MNHNY and SVGAGI (reference sequence). J gave up 7 bases and V 4 bases, and 12 bases lay outside the gene matches. This CDR3 region has 15 residues. CDR3 loop: CASSFSLRDRDEAFF. CDR3 coding DNA: TGTGCCAGCAGTTTTTCACTCCGGGACAGAGATGAAGCTTTCTTT.

The genes are TRBV11-2 and TRBJ1-5, with TRBD1 as a possible D gene (6 bases). V lost 3 bases to trimming and J lost 2 bases, with 8 bases between them. Germline loops: CDR1 SGHAT, CDR2 FQNNGV. The CDR3 contains 14 residues. The CDR3 loop is CASSLGGGNQPQHF. CDR3 bases: TGTGCCAGCAGCTTGGGGGGCGGCAATCAGCCCCAGCATTTT.

This clone was seen a few times. The gene calls are TRBV5-6 and TRBJ2-7, with D unclear. Germline CDR1 and CDR2: SGHDT and YYEEEE. Trimming took off 5 bases at V and 2 bases at J, with 23 bases between the two ends. This CDR3 comprises 17 residues. CDR3 amino acids: CASSTEPILSRTYEQYF. Here the CDR3 DNA reads TGTGCCAGCAGTACCGAACCTATCTTGTCGCGGACCTACGAGCAGTACTTC.

This clone was seen just once. The chain couples TRBV27 to TRBJ2-5; D is unclear. Trimming took off 1 base at V and 5 bases at J, with 14 bases between the two ends. The CDR3 spans 15 residues. Germline CDR1 and CDR2: MNHEY and SMNVEV (reference sequence). This CDR3 is CASSLLPEVGETQYF. The CDR3 DNA sequence: TGTGCCAGCAGTTTATTACCCGAAGTCGGGGAGACCCAGTACTTC.

The chain is built from TRBV21-1 and TRBJ2-7; the table's D call, TRBD2, has no DNA check behind it. TRBV21-1 is designated a pseudogene. The CDR3 contains 21 residues. The CDR3 nucleotides read TGTGCCAGCAGCAAAGCATTTACGGGACTAGCGGGAGGTCGCGGTGGATACGAGCAGTACTTC. Residues: CASSKAFTGLAGGRGGYEQYF.

This clone was seen a few times. The chain combines TRBV19 with TRBJ1-2, with D possibly matching TRBD1 (5 bases). CDR1 is LNHDA and CDR2 is SQIVND in the germline V gene (reference sequence). Trimming stripped 5 bases from V and 4 bases from J, with 8 bases between. The CDR3 length is 12 residues. The CDR3 sequence: CASSDSPYGYTF. CDR3 DNA: TGTGCCAGTAGTGACAGTCCCTATGGCTACACCTTC.

The J gene is TRBJ1-1, the V gene TRBV6-5; D is ambiguous. The germline V gene has CDR1 MNHEY and CDR2 SVGAGI. Trimming pared 0 bases from V and 7 bases from J, leaving 9 bases between. This CDR3 spans 13 amino acids. CDR3 nucleotides: TGTGCCAGCAGTTACTCCGGGGTGGTTGAAGCTTTCTTT. This sequence encodes CASSYSGVVEAFF.

This clone was detected only once. V is TRBV6-5 and J is TRBJ1-5, with D possibly matching TRBD1 (6 bases). V was pared by 2 bases and J by 6 bases, with 11 bases between. The length of the CDR3 is 14 residues. The germline V gene encodes CDR1 MNHEY and CDR2 SVGAGI. CDR3 nucleotide sequence: TGTGCCAGCAGTTACGTTACAGGGAGTCAGCCCCAGCATTTT. It translates to CASSYVTGSQPQHF.

The sample holds one count of this clone. The chain has TRBV7-6 and TRBJ1-1, with D hard to call. The CDR3 sequence is 15 residues long. Germline lookup yields CDR1 SGHVS and CDR2 FNYEAQ. V lost 1 base, J lost 2 bases, and 11 bases lay in between. The chain's CDR3 is CASSLGEVINTEAFF. The CDR3 region has the DNA TGTGCCAGCAGCTTAGGTGAGGTGATAAACACTGAAGCTTTCTTT.

The CDR3 sequence is CASSWVQTHYGYTF. The CDR3 bases are TGTGCCAGCAGCTGGGTTCAGACCCACTATGGCTACACCTTC. This sequence joins TRBV5-6 and TRBJ1-2; D uncertain. The germline CDR1 and CDR2 sequences are SGHDT and YYEEEE. V was trimmed by 3 bases and J by 3 bases, leaving 12 bases between them. The CDR3 runs to 14 residues.

The chain links TRBV4-3 to TRBJ2-1, with no clear D. Germline-derived CDR1 and CDR2 are LGHNA and YSLEER. V dropped 2 bases and J dropped 9 bases, with 8 bases sitting between them. CDR3 length equals 12 residues. The chain's CDR3 is CASSQRKAEQFF. CDR3 DNA: TGCGCCAGCAGCCAACGGAAAGCTGAGCAGTTCTTC.

CDR3 in amino acids: CASSIGNTIYF. CDR3 DNA: TGTGCCAGCAGTATTGGAAACACCATATATTTT. V usage is TRBV25-1 and J usage is TRBJ1-3; D is unresolved. Germline loops: CDR1 MGHDK, CDR2 SYGVNS. This CDR3 is built from 11 residues. V was cut by 5 bases and J by 3 bases, with 2 bases left in between. Complete variable domain (other parts from reference TRBV25-1 and TRBJ1-3): EADIYQTPRYLVIGTGKKITLECSQTMGHDKMYWYQQDPGMELHLIHYSYGVNSTEKGDLSSESTVSRIRTEHFPLTLESARPSHTSQYLCASSIGNTIYFGEGSWLTVV.

The gene calls are TRBV7-9 and TRBJ1-5; D unclear. The CDR3 consists of 14 residues. V lost 2 bases to trimming and J lost 0 bases, with 5 bases between them. Germline CDR1 SEHNR, CDR2 FQNEAQ (reference sequence). CDR3 DNA: TGTGCCAGCAGCTTAACAGATAGCAATCAGCCCCAGCATTTT. It codes for CASSLTDSNQPQHF.

A word on this clone: The same CDR3 arises from other DNA sequences in this sample as well. V and J are TRBV5-6 and TRBJ1-1; perhaps TRBD1 as D (5 bases). Trimming left V 1 base short and J 4 bases short, with 5 bases between. The CDR3 has 12 amino acids. Germline V gene sequence: CDR1 SGHDT, CDR2 YYEEEE. For the CDR3, the DNA is TGTGCCAGCAGCTTGAGGGGCACTGAAGCTTTCTTT. Translated, it gives CASSLRGTEAFF.

The chain employs TRBV28 and TRBJ2-1; a weak D match, TRBD1 (5 bases). The CDR3 loop spans 12 amino acids. Between the trimmed V and J ends, which lost 1 base and 10 bases, there was a span of 8 bases. Germline assignment: CDR1 MDHEN and CDR2 SYDVKM. The CDR3: CASSLSRTEQFF. CDR3 DNA: TGTGCCAGCAGTTTATCTCGGACAGAGCAGTTCTTC.

The chain carries TRBV5-6 and TRBJ1-3, with 8 bases lining up with TRBD1. Trimming took 5 bases from V and 0 from J; bases not matched to a gene: 7. The length of the CDR3 is 16 residues. CDR1 is SGHDT, CDR2 YYEEEE, per germline. CDR3 in DNA: TGTGCCAGCAGTCCGACAGGGGTCTACTCTGGAAACACCATATATTTT. Encoded protein: CASSPTGVYSGNTIYF.

The V call is TRBV28, the J call TRBJ1-1; 9 bases match TRBD1. V lost 4 bases, J lost 10 bases, and 13 bases stayed unmatched. Germline V lookup: CDR1 MDHEN, CDR2 SYDVKM. The CDR3 totals 15 residues. DNA of the CDR3: TGTGCCAGCAGTTCGATGGGACAGGGACCCTGGGGAGCTTTCTTT. Translation gives CASSSMGQGPWGAFF.